A single sample gave rise to the 6 T cell receptor beta chains below, sequenced in a study of shared clonotypes between healthy human individuals. TCRdb's table, derived via immunoSEQ multiplex PCR, lists solely in-frame clones and lacks some. The data contain roughly 2 million clones, approximately 94% of them seen just once; the ten biggest clones take up approximately 0.13%. The sample taken for sequencing was naive CD4+ T cells sorted from blood. This sample's subset: CD45RA+ positively selected. The source of these receptors is a man between 18 and 29 years old in good health.

The chain carries TRBV5-6 and TRBJ1-2; no firm D call. Germline V gives CDR1 SGHDT, CDR2 YYEEEE. Trimming removed 4 bases at V and 4 bases at J, with 11 bases between. The CDR3 has 13 amino acids. This CDR3 reads CASSPPASYGYTF. The CDR3 DNA reads TGTGCCAGCAGCCCCCCGGCCTCCTATGGCTACACCTTC.

The V and J genes are TRBV5-1 and TRBJ1-1; D is ambiguous. V lost 6 bases, J lost 1 base, and 13 bases lay in between. Germline V CDR1 and CDR2: SGHRS, YFSETQ. The CDR3 contains 14 residues. CDR3 coding DNA: TGCGCCAGCACCCTCGGCCCAGGGAACACTGAAGCTTTCTTT. Translating it yields CASTLGPGNTEAFF. Full variable domain (outside the CDR3, taken from reference TRBV5-1 and TRBJ1-1): KAGVTQTPRYLIKTRGQQVTLSCSPISGHRSVSWYQQTPGQGLQFLFEYFSETQRNKGNFPGRFSGRQFSNSRSEMNVSTLELGDSALYLCASTLGPGNTEAFFGQGTRLTVV.

The chain joins TRBV5-1 to TRBJ2-6; a weak D match, TRBD2 (6 bases). Germline CDR1 is SGHRS and CDR2 is YFSETQ. The V end was cut by 0 bases, the J end by 0 bases, with 7 bases between. The CDR3 totals 16 residues. The CDR3 protein is CASSLGGISGANVLTF. The CDR3 bases are TGCGCCAGCAGCTTGGGCGGGATCTCTGGGGCCAACGTCCTGACTTTC. Supplemented by reference TRBV5-1 and TRBJ2-6, the full variable domain reads KAGVTQTPRYLIKTRGQQVTLSCSPISGHRSVSWYQQTPGQGLQFLFEYFSETQRNKGNFPGRFSGRQFSNSRSEMNVSTLELGDSALYLCASSLGGISGANVLTFGAGSRLTVL.

Only one count was recorded for this clone. The chain couples TRBV7-3 to TRBJ2-1, with a possible D match to TRBD1 (5 bases). V was clipped by 3 bases and J by 3 bases, with 21 bases between them. Looked up from germline, CDR1 is SGHTA and CDR2 is FQGTGA. The CDR3 sequence is 18 residues long. The CDR3 reads CASSFHPSGQGNYNEQFF. In DNA form, the CDR3 reads TGTGCCAGCAGCTTTCACCCTTCCGGCCAGGGTAACTACAATGAGCAGTTCTTC.

The chain couples TRBV10-2 to TRBJ2-1, with D perhaps matching TRBD2 (7 bases). CDR1 and CDR2 from the germline V gene are WSHSY and SAAADI. The V end was cut by 8 bases, the J end by 8 bases, with 34 bases between. The CDR3 totals 19 residues. CDR3 residues: CASHSAGAGLGAKVHEQFF. CDR3 nucleotides: TGCGCCAGCCATAGCGCGGGGGCAGGGTTAGGAGCTAAGGTCCATGAGCAGTTCTTC.

This rearrangement joins TRBV19 to TRBJ2-1, with no clear D. With 3 bases removed from V and 3 bases from J, the gap between germline ends came to 15 bases. This CDR3 is built from 16 residues. Looked up from germline, CDR1 is LNHDA and CDR2 is SQIVND (reference sequence). Here the CDR3 reads CASSISPFEIYNEQFF. The CDR3, as DNA: TGTGCCAGTAGTATCTCCCCTTTCGAAATCTACAATGAGCAGTTCTTC.